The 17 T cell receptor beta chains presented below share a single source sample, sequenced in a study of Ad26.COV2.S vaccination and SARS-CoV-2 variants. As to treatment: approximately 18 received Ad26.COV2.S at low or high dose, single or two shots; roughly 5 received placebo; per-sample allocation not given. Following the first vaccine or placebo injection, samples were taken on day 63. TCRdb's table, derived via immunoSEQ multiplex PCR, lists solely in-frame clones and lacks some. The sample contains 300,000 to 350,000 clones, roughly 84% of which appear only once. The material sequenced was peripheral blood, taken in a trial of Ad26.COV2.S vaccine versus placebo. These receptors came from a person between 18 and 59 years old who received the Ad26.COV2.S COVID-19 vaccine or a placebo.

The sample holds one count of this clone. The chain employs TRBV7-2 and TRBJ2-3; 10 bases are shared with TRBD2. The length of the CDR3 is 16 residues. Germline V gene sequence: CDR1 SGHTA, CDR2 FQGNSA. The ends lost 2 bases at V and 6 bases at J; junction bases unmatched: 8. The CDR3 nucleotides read TGTGCCAGCAGCTTATCCCTAGCGGGGGCGGGGGATACGCAGTATTTT. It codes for CASSLSLAGAGDTQYF. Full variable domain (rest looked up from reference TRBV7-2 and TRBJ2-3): GAGVSQSPSNKVTEKGKDVELRCDPISGHTALYWYRQSLGQGLEFLIYFQGNSAPDKSGLPSDRFSAERTGGSVSTLTIQRTQQEDSAVYLCASSLSLAGAGDTQYFGPGTRLTVL.

Here the CDR3 reads CASSPLAGGNEQFF. The CDR3 nucleotides read TGTGCCAGCTCACCCCTAGCGGGGGGGAATGAGCAGTTCTTC. V gene TRBV18 combines with J gene TRBJ2-1, with 12 positions matching TRBD2. The germline V gene has CDR1 KGHSH and CDR2 LQKENI. J gave up 7 bases and V 3 bases, and 1 base lay outside the gene matches. CDR3 size: 14 residues.

In nucleotides, the CDR3 is TGTGCCTGGGAGGAGGGGCGCACCGGGGAGCTGTTTTTT. Its protein is CAWEEGRTGELFF. The chain combines TRBV11-1 with TRBJ2-2; the D gene is possibly TRBD2 (6 bases). This CDR3 comprises 13 residues. V was pared by 11 bases and J by 4 bases, with 14 bases between. Looked up from germline, CDR1 is SGHAT and CDR2 is FQDESV (reference sequence).

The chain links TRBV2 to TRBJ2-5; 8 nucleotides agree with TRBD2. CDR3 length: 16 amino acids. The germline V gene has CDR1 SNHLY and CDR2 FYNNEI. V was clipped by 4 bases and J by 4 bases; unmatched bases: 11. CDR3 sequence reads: CASSAARTSRGETQYF. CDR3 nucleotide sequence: TGTGCCAGCAGTGCCGCCCGGACTAGCCGGGGAGAGACCCAGTACTTC.

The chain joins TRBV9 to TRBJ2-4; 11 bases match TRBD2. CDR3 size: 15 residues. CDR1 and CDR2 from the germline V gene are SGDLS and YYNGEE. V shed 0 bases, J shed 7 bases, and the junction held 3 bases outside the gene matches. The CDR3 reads CASSVGSSGGNIQYF. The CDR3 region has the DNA TGTGCCAGCAGCGTAGGGTCTAGCGGGGGGAACATTCAGTACTTC.

CDR3 coding DNA: TGCAGTGCAGGTAGGGAGAGTCGGCAGTACTTC. It translates to CSAGRESRQYF. This sequence joins TRBV20-1 and TRBJ2-7, with D possibly being TRBD2 (5 bases). The V end lost 6 bases, the J end lost 9 bases, and 15 bases lay between the germline ends. The CDR3 covers 11 residues. Germline V gives CDR1 DFQATT, CDR2 SNEGSKA (reference sequence).

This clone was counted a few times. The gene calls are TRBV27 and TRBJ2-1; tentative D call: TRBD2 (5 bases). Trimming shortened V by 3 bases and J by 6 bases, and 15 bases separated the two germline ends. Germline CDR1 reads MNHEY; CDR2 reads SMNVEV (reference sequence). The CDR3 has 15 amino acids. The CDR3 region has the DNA TGTGCCAGCAGTTTGACGGGAACTCCTTCCAATGAGCAGTTCTTC. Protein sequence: CASSLTGTPSNEQFF.

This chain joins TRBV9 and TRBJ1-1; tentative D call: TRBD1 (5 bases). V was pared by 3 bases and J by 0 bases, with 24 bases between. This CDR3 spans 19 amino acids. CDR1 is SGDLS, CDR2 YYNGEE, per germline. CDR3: CASSALAGRVINMNTEAFF. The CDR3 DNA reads TGTGCCAGCAGCGCACTTGCAGGGAGAGTTATTAATATGAACACTGAAGCTTTCTTT. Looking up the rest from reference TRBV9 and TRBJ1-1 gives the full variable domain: DSGVTQTPKHLITATGQRVTLRCSPRSGDLSVYWYQQSLDQGLQFLIQYYNGEERAKGNILERFSAQQFPDLHSELNLSSLELGDSALYFCASSALAGRVINMNTEAFFGQGTRLTVV.

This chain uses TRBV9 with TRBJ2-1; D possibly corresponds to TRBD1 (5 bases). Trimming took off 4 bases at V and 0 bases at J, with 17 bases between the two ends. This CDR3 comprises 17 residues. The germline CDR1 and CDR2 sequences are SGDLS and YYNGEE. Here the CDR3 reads CASSTRQSHSSYNEQFF. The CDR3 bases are TGTGCCAGCAGCACCCGACAGTCCCATAGCTCCTACAATGAGCAGTTCTTC.

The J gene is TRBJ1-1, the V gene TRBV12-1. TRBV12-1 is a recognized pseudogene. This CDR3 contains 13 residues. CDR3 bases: TGTGCCAGCAGCTTTTGGACCGGGGTAGAAGCTTTCTTT. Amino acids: CASSFWTGVEAFF.

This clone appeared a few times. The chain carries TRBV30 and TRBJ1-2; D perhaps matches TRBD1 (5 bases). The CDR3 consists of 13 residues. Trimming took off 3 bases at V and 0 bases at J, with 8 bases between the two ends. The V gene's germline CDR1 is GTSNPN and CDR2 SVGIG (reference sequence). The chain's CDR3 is CAWRPRANYGYTF. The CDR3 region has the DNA TGTGCCTGGAGGCCCAGGGCTAACTATGGCTACACCTTC. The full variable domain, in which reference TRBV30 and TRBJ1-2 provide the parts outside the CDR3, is SQTIHQWPATLVQPVGSPLSLECTVEGTSNPNLYWYRQAAGRGLQLLFYSVGIGQISSEVPQNLSASRPQDRQFILSSKKLLLSDSGFYLCAWRPRANYGYTFGSGTRLTVV.

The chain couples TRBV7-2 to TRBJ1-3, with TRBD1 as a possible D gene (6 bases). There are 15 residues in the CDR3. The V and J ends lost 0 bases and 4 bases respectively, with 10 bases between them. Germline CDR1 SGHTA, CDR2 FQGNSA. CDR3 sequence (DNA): TGTGCCAGCAGCTTAGCGGGGGCAGGAGGAAACACCATATATTTT. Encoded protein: CASSLAGAGGNTIYF. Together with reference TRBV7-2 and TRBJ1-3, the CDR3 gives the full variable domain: GAGVSQSPSNKVTEKGKDVELRCDPISGHTALYWYRQSLGQGLEFLIYFQGNSAPDKSGLPSDRFSAERTGGSVSTLTIQRTQQEDSAVYLCASSLAGAGGNTIYFGEGSWLTVV.

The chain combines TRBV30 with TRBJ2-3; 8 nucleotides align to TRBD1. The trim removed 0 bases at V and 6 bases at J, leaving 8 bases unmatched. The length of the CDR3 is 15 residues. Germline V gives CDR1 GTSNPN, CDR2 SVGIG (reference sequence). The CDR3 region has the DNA TGTGCCTGGAGTGTTCGGACAGGGAAGGGGGATACGCAGTATTTT. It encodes CAWSVRTGKGDTQYF.

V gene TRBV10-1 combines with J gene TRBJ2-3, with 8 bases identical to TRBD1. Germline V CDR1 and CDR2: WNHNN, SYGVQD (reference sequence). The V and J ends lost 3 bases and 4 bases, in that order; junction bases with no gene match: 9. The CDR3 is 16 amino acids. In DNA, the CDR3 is TGCGCCAGCAGTGACCAGGGGGCGATCGGGTCAGATACGCAGTATTTT. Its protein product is CASSDQGAIGSDTQYF.

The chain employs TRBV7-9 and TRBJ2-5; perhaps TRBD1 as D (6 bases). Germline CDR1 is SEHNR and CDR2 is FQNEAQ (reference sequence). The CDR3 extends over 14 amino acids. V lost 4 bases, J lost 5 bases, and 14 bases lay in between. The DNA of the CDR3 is TGTGCCAGCAGCTACCGACAAGACAGGGAGACCCAGTACTTC. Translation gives CASSYRQDRETQYF.

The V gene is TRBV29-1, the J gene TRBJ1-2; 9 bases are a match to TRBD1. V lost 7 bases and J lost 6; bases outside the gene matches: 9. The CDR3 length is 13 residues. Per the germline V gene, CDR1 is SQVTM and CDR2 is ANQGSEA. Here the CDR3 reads CSASTGGADGYTF. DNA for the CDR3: TGCAGCGCTAGTACAGGGGGCGCAGATGGCTACACCTTC.

CDR3 in DNA: TGTGCCAGCAGTGGAGTAATGGCTACCCCCGGGGAGCTGTTTTTT. Protein: CASSGVMATPGELFF. The chain employs TRBV2 and TRBJ2-2; D not certain. V was clipped by 4 bases and J by 6 bases, with 15 bases between them. There are 15 residues in the CDR3. The germline V gene has CDR1 SNHLY and CDR2 FYNNEI.